A single sample gave rise to the 23 T cell receptor beta chains below, sequenced in a study of shared clonotypes between healthy human individuals (dated by TCRdb to the early 2020s). CD8 naive samples were obtained by positive selection for CCR7 among CD45RO-negative cells, yielding a CD45RA+CCR7+ population from which TemRA cells were excluded. The method behind the library was the immunoSEQ multiplex PCR assay. What TCRdb holds here is the immuneACCESS table cut down to in-frame rearrangements. Part of the clones is not present; checked against another copy, under half of the missing clones reflect an unresolved V gene, and the others are unexplained. The sample table shows roughly 2,000,000 clones, and about 95% are seen once. The ten most abundant clones make up 0.95% to 1.5% of the sample. The sequenced sample was naive CD8+ T cells sorted from blood. This specimen's cell subset or site label, per the study, means: CD45RA+CCR7+. The receptors derive from a man aged 18 to 35 in good health.

Comment on this clone: As the CDR3 is not closed by the conserved phenylalanine or tryptophan, this likely results from a read error. Because the CDR3's place on the DNA is in doubt, the DNA is left out and the CDR3 is given as listed by TCRdb. This sequence joins TRBV27 and TRBJ2-6; the listed D gene, TRBD1, was not tested against the DNA. The CDR3 comprises 11 residues, both ends counted. The germline V gene encodes CDR1 MNHEY and CDR2 SMNVEV (reference sequence). CDR3: CASSFGAGGQV.

The chain carries TRBV5-1 and TRBJ2-7; D is unclear. The CDR3 is made up of 14 amino acids. Trimming pared 0 bases from V and 2 bases from J, leaving 9 bases between. CDR1 is SGHRS and CDR2 is YFSETQ in the germline V gene. CDR3 protein: CASSLAQSTYEQYF. The DNA of the CDR3 is TGCGCCAGCAGCTTGGCTCAGAGTACCTACGAGCAGTACTTC.

The V call is TRBV11-2, the J call TRBJ2-7; D tentatively reads TRBD1 or TRBD2 (5 bases each). Germline CDR1 reads SGHAT; CDR2 reads FQNNGV. The ends were cut back, 0 bases at V and 3 bases at J, with 12 bases in the middle. CDR3 size: 15 residues. CDR3 protein: CASSLDGRDRYEQYF. DNA of the CDR3: TGTGCCAGCAGCTTAGATGGCAGGGACCGCTACGAGCAGTACTTC.

This chain links TRBV2 with TRBJ1-2; 9 nucleotides match TRBD1. CDR1 and CDR2 from the germline V gene are SNHLY and FYNNEI. CDR3 size: 16 residues. V shed 4 bases, J shed 13 bases, and the junction held 19 bases outside the gene matches. CDR3 amino acids: CASSGYRTGEGIFATF. The DNA of the CDR3 is TGTGCCAGCAGTGGGTATAGGACAGGGGAGGGAATTTTTGCCACCTTC.

In DNA, the CDR3 is TGTGCCAGCAGTTACCCGGGAGAATGGGGCTACACCTTC. It yields the protein CASSYPGEWGYTF. The V gene is TRBV6-6, the J gene TRBJ1-2; D gene unclear. Germline values: CDR1 MNHNY, CDR2 SVGAGI (reference sequence). The CDR3 extends over 13 amino acids. V gave up 2 bases and J gave up 8 bases, with 12 bases separating them.

The J gene is TRBJ1-3, the V gene TRBV7-6; 9 bases are a match to TRBD1. Looked up from germline, CDR1 is SGHVS and CDR2 is FNYEAQ. There are 15 residues in the CDR3. With V trimmed by 5 bases and J by 4 bases, 6 bases remained unmatched. The CDR3: CASSPGQGAGNTIYF. Written as DNA, the CDR3 is TGTGCCAGCAGCCCGGGACAGGGAGCCGGAAACACCATATATTTT.

V usage is TRBV11-2 and J usage is TRBJ1-5; D call uncertain. The germline gives CDR1 SGHAT, CDR2 FQNNGV. This CDR3 has 16 amino acids. With 1 base removed from V and 2 bases from J, the gap between germline ends came to 12 bases. CDR3 nucleotides: TGTGCCAGCAGCTTAGCCACGGGGTCAGGCAATCAGCCCCAGCATTTT. This codes for CASSLATGSGNQPQHF.

CDR3 sequence reads: CSVWDGQGDYGYTF. The CDR3 nucleotides are TGCAGCGTTTGGGACGGACAGGGCGACTATGGCTACACCTTC. The chain combines TRBV29-1 with TRBJ1-2, with 8 bases identical to TRBD1. V was clipped by 5 bases and J by 3 bases; unmatched bases: 8. The CDR3 sequence is 14 residues long. Germline values: CDR1 SQVTM, CDR2 ANQGSEA. Looking up the rest from reference TRBV29-1 and TRBJ1-2 gives the full variable domain: SAVISQKPSRDICQRGTSLTIQCQVDSQVTMMFWYRQQPGQSLTLIATANQGSEATYESGFVIDKFPISRPNLTFSTLTVSNMSPEDSSIYLCSVWDGQGDYGYTFGSGTRLTVV.

V gene TRBV6-1 combines with J gene TRBJ2-7; 9 nucleotides match TRBD2. Germline V gene lookup returns CDR1 MNHNS and CDR2 SASEGT. The trim removed 1 base at V and 6 bases at J, leaving 13 bases unmatched. The CDR3 totals 17 residues. CDR3 sequence reads: CASSEDLASGKWFEQYF. CDR3 sequence (DNA): TGTGCCAGCAGTGAAGACCTGGCTAGCGGGAAGTGGTTCGAGCAGTACTTC.

Worth noting for this clone: The same CDR3 is also encoded by other DNA sequences in this sample. V gene TRBV30 combines with J gene TRBJ2-7, with D perhaps TRBD1 (6 bases). Trimming shortened V by 2 bases and J by 6 bases, and 8 bases separated the two germline ends. Germline loops: CDR1 GTSNPN, CDR2 SVGIG (reference sequence). CDR3 size: 11 residues. CDR3: CAWSRGGEQYF. The CDR3 coding sequence is TGTGCCTGGAGTCGAGGGGGCGAGCAGTACTTC.

As concerns this clone: This same CDR3 is encoded by further DNA sequences in the sample. The V call is TRBV7-9, the J call TRBJ2-3; 13 bases match TRBD2. The germline V gene has CDR1 SEHNR and CDR2 FQNEAQ (reference sequence). The CDR3 contains 15 residues. V shed 4 bases and J 3 bases; nucleotides not matched to a gene: 1. Here the CDR3 reads CASSSGLAGTDTQYF. CDR3 DNA sequence: TGTGCCAGCAGCTCGGGACTAGCGGGGACAGATACGCAGTATTTT.

The chain couples TRBV27 to TRBJ2-3; D gene unclear. The CDR3 consists of 14 residues. In germline, CDR1 is MNHEY, CDR2 SMNVEV (reference sequence). V gave up 7 bases and J gave up 2 bases, with 13 bases separating them. Here the CDR3 DNA reads TGTGCCAGCACGGGTATCGGGCTCACAGATACGCAGTATTTT. Its translation: CASTGIGLTDTQYF.

The chain combines TRBV7-9 with TRBJ2-1; 9 bases line up with TRBD1. Unmatched junction bases numbered 11, after V lost 5 bases and J lost 3 bases. The CDR3 spans 17 residues. CDR1 and CDR2 from the germline V gene are SEHNR and FQNEAQ (reference sequence). The CDR3 DNA reads TGTGCCAGCAGCAAAAGGACAGGGGAGTCTGGCTACAATGAGCAGTTCTTC. Translation: CASSKRTGESGYNEQFF.

This clone has a single count. This sequence joins TRBV27 and TRBJ2-3; D possibly corresponds to TRBD2 (6 bases). Germline CDR1 is MNHEY and CDR2 is SMNVEV (reference sequence). The length of the CDR3 is 12 residues. The germline V and J ends were trimmed by 8 bases and 6 bases, with 12 bases remaining between them. The CDR3 DNA is TGTGCCAGCGGCGGGGAGTTGGATACGCAGTATTTT. It yields the protein CASGGELDTQYF.

With respect to this clone: Other DNA sequences of this sample code for an identical CDR3. This chain connects TRBV9 to TRBJ2-1; D ambiguous. From germline, CDR1 is SGDLS and CDR2 YYNGEE. CDR3 length equals 13 residues. Trimming pared 3 bases from V and 3 bases from J, leaving 7 bases between. Here the CDR3 DNA reads TGTGCCAGCAGCGCCCCAGGCTACAATGAGCAGTTCTTC. Translated, it gives CASSAPGYNEQFF.

This CDR3 reads CASSLASGPYEQYF. As DNA, the CDR3 is TGTGCCAGCAGCTTGGCTAGCGGCCCCTACGAGCAGTACTTC. The chain employs TRBV5-6 and TRBJ2-7, with 7 bases lining up with TRBD2. V lost 0 bases to trimming and J lost 2 bases; unmatched junction nucleotides: 2. CDR1 is SGHDT, CDR2 YYEEEE, per germline. The CDR3 contains 14 residues.

The chain uses TRBV30 and TRBJ2-7; D may be TRBD1 (6 bases). Germline values: CDR1 GTSNPN, CDR2 SVGIG (reference sequence). The V end lost 1 base, the J end lost 3 bases, and 10 bases lay between the germline ends. CDR3 length: 13 amino acids. CDR3 in DNA: TGTGCCTGGAGTGATGGACAGAGCTACGAGCAGTACTTC. As protein: CAWSDGQSYEQYF. The full variable domain, with the rest looked up from reference TRBV30 and TRBJ2-7, is SQTIHQWPATLVQPVGSPLSLECTVEGTSNPNLYWYRQAAGRGLQLLFYSVGIGQISSEVPQNLSASRPQDRQFILSSKKLLLSDSGFYLCAWSDGQSYEQYFGPGTRLTVT.

In its sample, this clone was seen once. J is TRBJ2-7 and V is TRBV7-8, with D possibly being TRBD1 (6 bases). V was cut by 5 bases and J by 3 bases, with 11 bases left in between. The CDR3 covers 13 residues. Germline assignment: CDR1 SGHVS and CDR2 FQNEAQ. The CDR3 DNA follows: TGTGCCAGCAGCACAGAACAGGGCTACGAGCAGTACTTC. This codes for CASSTEQGYEQYF.

In the case of this clone: This specimen includes other DNA sequences encoding the same CDR3. This sequence joins TRBV27 and TRBJ2-1; unclear D gene. V was clipped by 6 bases and J by 4 bases, with 10 bases between them. Germline V gene data show CDR1 as MNHEY and CDR2 as SMNVEV (reference sequence). This CDR3 contains 13 residues. CDR3 in DNA: TGTGCCAGCAGCCTAGGGTTGTACAATGAGCAGTTCTTC. Translation gives CASSLGLYNEQFF.

The rearrangement links TRBV6-1 to TRBJ2-7; 11 bases agree with TRBD1. V shed 0 bases and J 5 bases; nucleotides not matched to a gene: 6. CDR1 is MNHNS and CDR2 is SASEGT in the germline V gene. The CDR3 runs to 16 residues. The CDR3, as DNA: TGTGCCAGCAGTGAAGCCATCTCGGGACAGGGGGACGAGCAGTACTTC. This translates into CASSEAISGQGDEQYF.

The V gene is TRBV6-1, the J gene TRBJ2-1, with 7 bases fitting TRBD2. Germline V gene lookup returns CDR1 MNHNS and CDR2 SASEGT. J gave up 3 bases and V 2 bases, and 1 base lay outside the gene matches. The CDR3 contains 14 residues. As DNA, the CDR3 is TGTGCCAGCAGTGAACCTAGCGGCTACAATGAGCAGTTCTTC. Amino acids: CASSEPSGYNEQFF.

The chain recombines TRBV19 with TRBJ2-7; D unresolved. The CDR3 covers 14 residues. The V end was cut by 5 bases, the J end by 3 bases, with 14 bases between. Germline lookup yields CDR1 LNHDA and CDR2 SQIVND (reference sequence). The CDR3 DNA follows: TGTGCCAGTAGTCTCAGTTTGAATGACTACGAGCAGTACTTC. Encoded protein: CASSLSLNDYEQYF.

The chain employs TRBV7-9 and TRBJ2-3; D perhaps matches TRBD1 (6 bases). V shed 3 bases and J shed 4 bases, with 20 bases lying between them. Per germline, CDR1 SEHNR and CDR2 FQNEAQ (reference sequence). CDR3 size: 17 residues. The CDR3 region is CASSFSSWTAFPDTQYF. The CDR3 bases are TGTGCCAGCAGCTTCAGTAGTTGGACAGCTTTTCCAGATACGCAGTATTTT.